This T cell receptor beta chain was identified in a study of OX40 agonist ivuxolimab in advanced cancers. Looking at the study overall: Checkpoint inhibitors had been given previously to about 40% of patients. Study findings and constraints: Determination of antigen specificity was not performed for the expanded peripheral T cells. Partial responders dosed at 0.1-3.0 mg/kg displayed clonal expansion ranking among the lowest.

The investigators sampled blood at baseline, at cycle 4 day 1, and at cycle 7 day 1. Trimming took 8 bases from V and 7 from J; bases not matched to a gene: 15. The germline CDR1 and CDR2 sequences are MNHEY and SMNVEV (reference sequence). CDR3 length: 16 amino acids. About this clone: Antigen unknown.

Clones were read by immunoSEQ multiplex PCR, and TCRdb kept only the in-frame ones, dropping some. The table records about 77,000 clones, roughly 92% of them present only once. This chain joins TRBV27 and TRBJ2-2; 8 bases fit TRBD2. Sequences were derived from CD4+ or CD8+ T cells sorted from blood, sampled in a trial of the OX40 agonist ivuxolimab. The origin of this receptor is an adult with an advanced solid tumor such as melanoma, head and neck, liver or kidney cancer. The CDR3 is CASPRPAGVPGGELFF. CDR3 coding DNA: TGTGCCAGCCCCAGGCCAGCGGGAGTCCCGGGCGGGGAGCTGTTTTTT.